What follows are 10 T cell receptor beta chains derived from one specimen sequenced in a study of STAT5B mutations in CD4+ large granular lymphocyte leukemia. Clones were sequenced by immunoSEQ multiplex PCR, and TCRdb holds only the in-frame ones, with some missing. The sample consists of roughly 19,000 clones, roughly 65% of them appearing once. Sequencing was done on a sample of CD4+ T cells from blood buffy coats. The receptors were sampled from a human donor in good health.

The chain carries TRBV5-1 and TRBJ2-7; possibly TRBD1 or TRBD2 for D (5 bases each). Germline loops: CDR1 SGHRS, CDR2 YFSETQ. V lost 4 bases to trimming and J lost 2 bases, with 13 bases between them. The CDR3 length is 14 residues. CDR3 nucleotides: TGCGCCAGCAGCCCCGAGGGGCCTCCCTACGAGCAGTACTTC. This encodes CASSPEGPPYEQYF.

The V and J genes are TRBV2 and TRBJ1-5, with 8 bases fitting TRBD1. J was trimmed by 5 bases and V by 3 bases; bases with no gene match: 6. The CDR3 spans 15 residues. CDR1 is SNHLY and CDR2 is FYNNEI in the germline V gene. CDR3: CASSERQGWYQPQHF. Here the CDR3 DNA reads TGTGCCAGCAGTGAGCGACAGGGGTGGTATCAGCCCCAGCATTTT.

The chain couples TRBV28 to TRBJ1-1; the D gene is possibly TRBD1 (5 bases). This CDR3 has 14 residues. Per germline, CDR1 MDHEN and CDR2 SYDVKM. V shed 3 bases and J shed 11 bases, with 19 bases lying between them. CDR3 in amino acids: CASSLASTSGGAFF. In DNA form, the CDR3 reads TGTGCCAGCAGTTTGGCAAGTACATCCGGGGGGGCTTTCTTT. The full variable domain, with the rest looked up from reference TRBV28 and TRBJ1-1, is DVKVTQSSRYLVKRTGEKVFLECVQDMDHENMFWYRQDPGLGLRLIYFSYDVKMKEKGDIPEGYSVSREKKERFSLILESASTNQTSMYLCASSLASTSGGAFFGQGTRLTVV.

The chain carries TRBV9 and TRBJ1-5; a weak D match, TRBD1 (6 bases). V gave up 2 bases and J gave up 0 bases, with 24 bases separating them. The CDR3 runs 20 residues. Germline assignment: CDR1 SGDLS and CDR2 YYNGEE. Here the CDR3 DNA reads TGTGCCAGCAGCGTCGAGCGACCGGGGGACAACCAGAATAGCAATCAGCCCCAGCATTTT. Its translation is CASSVERPGDNQNSNQPQHF.

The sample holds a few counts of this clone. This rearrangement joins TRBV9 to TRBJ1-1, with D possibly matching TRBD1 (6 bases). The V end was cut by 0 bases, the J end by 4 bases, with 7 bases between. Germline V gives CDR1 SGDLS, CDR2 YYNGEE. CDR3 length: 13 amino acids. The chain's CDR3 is CASSVGQATEAFF. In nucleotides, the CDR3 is TGTGCCAGCAGCGTAGGACAGGCCACTGAAGCTTTCTTT.

The CDR3 DNA follows: TGTGCCTGGAGTGTCAGGGTGGGCACTGAAGCTTTCTTT. It specifies CAWSVRVGTEAFF. The rearrangement links TRBV30 to TRBJ1-1; TRBD1 is a possible D gene (5 bases). This CDR3 is 13 amino acids long. The germline V and J ends were trimmed by 0 bases and 4 bases, with 9 bases remaining between them. Germline-derived CDR1 and CDR2 are GTSNPN and SVGIG (reference sequence).

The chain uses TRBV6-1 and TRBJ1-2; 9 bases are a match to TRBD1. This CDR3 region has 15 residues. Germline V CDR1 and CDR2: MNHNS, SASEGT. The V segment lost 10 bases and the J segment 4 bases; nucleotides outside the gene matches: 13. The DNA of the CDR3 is TGTGCCATACTCCTAGGACAGGGGAAATCCTATGGCTACACCTTC. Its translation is CAILLGQGKSYGYTF.

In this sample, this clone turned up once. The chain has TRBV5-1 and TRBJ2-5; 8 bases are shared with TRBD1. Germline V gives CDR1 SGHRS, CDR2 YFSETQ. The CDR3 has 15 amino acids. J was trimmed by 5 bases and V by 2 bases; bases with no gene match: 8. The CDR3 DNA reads TGCGCCAGCAGCTTACGGACAGGGAGTCTCGAGACCCAGTACTTC. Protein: CASSLRTGSLETQYF.

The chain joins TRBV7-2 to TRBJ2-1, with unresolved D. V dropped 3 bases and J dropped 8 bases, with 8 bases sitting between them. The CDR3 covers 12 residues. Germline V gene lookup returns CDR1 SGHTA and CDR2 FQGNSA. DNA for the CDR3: TGTGCCAGCAGCTTGAAGAATTATGAGCAGTTCTTC. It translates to CASSLKNYEQFF. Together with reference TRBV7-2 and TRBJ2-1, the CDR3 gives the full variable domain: GAGVSQSPSNKVTEKGKDVELRCDPISGHTALYWYRQSLGQGLEFLIYFQGNSAPDKSGLPSDRFSAERTGGSVSTLTIQRTQQEDSAVYLCASSLKNYEQFFGPGTRLTVL.

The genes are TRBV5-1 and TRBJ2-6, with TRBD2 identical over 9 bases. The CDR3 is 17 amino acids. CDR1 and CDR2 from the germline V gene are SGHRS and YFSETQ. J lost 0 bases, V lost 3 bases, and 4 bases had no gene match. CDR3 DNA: TGCGCCAGCAGCTCGGGAGCGGGAGGCTCTGGGGCCAACGTCCTGACTTTC. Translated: CASSSGAGGSGANVLTF.